This T cell receptor beta chain is from a study of T-cell memory formation after mild COVID-19. Overall study context: Largely donor-specific TCR clusters were found.

For this clonotype: Its antigen is unidentified.

This CDR3 region has 18 residues. CDR1 SGHDN and CDR2 FVKESK come from the germline V gene. Trimming at V came to 4 bases and at J to 8 bases, leaving 21 bases not matched to a gene. Points from the study as a whole: Contracting clones from day 15 to 85 had balanced CD4/CD8; later expanders favoured CD4+.

The 5'RACE method, run with constant-segment primers, produced TCR alpha and TCR beta cDNA libraries (carrying sample barcodes and UMIs). Via MiXCR, TCRdb re-called the 5' RACE reads, giving one row per CDR3 protein. The data hold about 140,000 distinct CDR3 sequences, with more than 13% observed a single time. J is TRBJ1-2 and V is TRBV14; 8 bases map to TRBD1. What was sequenced was PBMCs or a T cell subset sorted from them (not recorded which). This clonotype was obtained from an adult woman who had mild COVID-19 (a few samples of this study predate the infection). Cell type and time point are not known. The DNA of the CDR3 is TGTGCCAGCAGCCCGTTCCGGACAGGGACAAAAGGAGCGGAGGGCTACACCTTC. It codes for CASSPFRTGTKGAEGYTF. The complete variable domain, with remaining parts taken from reference TRBV14 and TRBJ1-2, reads EAGVTQFPSHSVIEKGQTVTLRCDPISGHDNLYWYRRVMGKEIKFLLHFVKESKQDESGMPNNRFLAERTGGTYSTLKVQPAELEDSGVYFCASSPFRTGTKGAEGYTFGSGTRLTVV.